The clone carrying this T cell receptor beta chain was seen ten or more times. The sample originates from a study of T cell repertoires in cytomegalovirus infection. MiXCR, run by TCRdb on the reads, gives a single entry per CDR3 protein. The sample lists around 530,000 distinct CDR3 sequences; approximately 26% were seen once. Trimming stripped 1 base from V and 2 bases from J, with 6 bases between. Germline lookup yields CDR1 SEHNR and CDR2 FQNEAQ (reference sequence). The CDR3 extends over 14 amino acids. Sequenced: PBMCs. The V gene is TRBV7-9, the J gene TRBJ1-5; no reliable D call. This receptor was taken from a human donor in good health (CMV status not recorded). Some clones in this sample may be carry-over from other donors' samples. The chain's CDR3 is CASSLGDRNQPQHF. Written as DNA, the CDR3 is TGTGCCAGCAGCTTAGGAGACCGCAATCAGCCCCAGCATTTT.